These 30 T cell receptor beta chains came from one sample sequenced in a study of T cell responses to AZD1222 COVID-19 vaccine (dated by TCRdb to the early 2020s). Sample time point, as interpreted from the label and publication: baseline before first vaccination. The sample's treatment or condition label, in plain terms: meningococcal conjugate vaccine given as trial control. The method behind the library was the immunoSEQ multiplex PCR assay. TCRdb took over this immuneACCESS table, retaining in-frame rearrangements with V and J assigned. Such tables are incomplete; in checked studies, under half of the missing clones stem from an unresolved V gene, and the remainder is unexplained. A total of about 100,000 clones appear in this sample, around 87% of them only once. The top ten hold 4% to 5% of the sample. Source: peripheral blood, taken on day 0 of MenACWY control vaccination. The receptors stem from an adult in good health.

V and J are TRBV5-8 and TRBJ2-7; D possibly corresponds to TRBD2 (5 bases). The V gene lost 4 bases and the J gene lost 7 bases, with 12 bases spanning the gap. The CDR3 sequence is 12 residues long. CDR1 SGHTS and CDR2 YDEGEE come from the germline V gene. As DNA, the CDR3 is TGTGCCAGCAGCATCCCTCGAGGGGAGCAGTACTTC. Its translation: CASSIPRGEQYF.

The gene calls are TRBV5-1 and TRBJ1-2; D is perhaps TRBD1 (5 bases). V was pared by 0 bases and J by 7 bases, with 16 bases between. The CDR3 is made up of 15 amino acids. Germline lookup yields CDR1 SGHRS and CDR2 YFSETQ. The CDR3 coding sequence is TGCGCCAGCAGCTTGGCCTTCGCAGGGCAAGGTGGCTACACCTTC. Protein: CASSLAFAGQGGYTF.

The chain joins TRBV28 to TRBJ1-5, with D possibly TRBD1 on 5 matching bases. The V and J ends lost 3 bases and 4 bases respectively, with 13 bases between them. The CDR3 is 15 amino acids. CDR1 MDHEN and CDR2 SYDVKM come from the germline V gene. Written as DNA, the CDR3 is TGTGCCAGCAGTTTTTACGGCAGGGAGAATCAGCCCCAGCATTTT. Translation gives CASSFYGRENQPQHF.

The V and J genes are TRBV5-6 and TRBJ2-1; TRBD2 is a possible D gene (7 bases). This CDR3 region has 15 residues. Germline loops: CDR1 SGHDT, CDR2 YYEEEE. Trimming took off 6 bases at V and 4 bases at J, with 17 bases between the two ends. The CDR3 DNA is TGTGCCAGCACCACGGACGGGGGGCCTTACAATGAGCAGTTCTTC. Protein: CASTTDGGPYNEQFF.

This chain links TRBV9 with TRBJ1-1, with D uncertain. The germline V gene has CDR1 SGDLS and CDR2 YYNGEE. The CDR3 is 14 residues long. V lost 0 bases to trimming and J lost 3 bases, with 9 bases between them. The CDR3 DNA reads as TGTGCCAGCAGCGTAGGTGGGAGGCACACTGAAGCTTTCTTT. As protein: CASSVGGRHTEAFF.

This chain joins TRBV19 and TRBJ2-3; no reliable D call. V was cut by 1 base and J by 4 bases, with 15 bases left in between. This CDR3 comprises 16 residues. Germline V lookup: CDR1 LNHDA, CDR2 SQIVND (reference sequence). The CDR3 region is CASSIAAGVGADTQYF. CDR3 nucleotides: TGTGCCAGTAGTATAGCGGCTGGGGTTGGCGCAGATACGCAGTATTTT.

The V gene is TRBV18, the J gene TRBJ1-1, with D perhaps TRBD1 (6 bases). The CDR3 consists of 13 residues. CDR1 is KGHSH, CDR2 LQKENI, per germline. V gave up 5 bases and J gave up 1 base, with 8 bases separating them. CDR3 DNA: TGTGCCAGCTCAGTGGGACAGAACACTGAAGCTTTCTTT. Its translation is CASSVGQNTEAFF.

The gene calls are TRBV3-1 (or the pseudogene TRBV3-2) and TRBJ2-5; tentatively, D is TRBD2 (5 bases). The CDR3 is 15 amino acids. V lost 1 base, J lost 2 bases, and 11 bases lay in between. Germline loops: CDR1 LGHDT, CDR2 YNNKEL (reference sequence). CDR3 residues: CASSQGGRRQETQYF. The CDR3 nucleotides are TGTGCCAGCAGCCAAGGAGGGCGAAGACAAGAGACCCAGTACTTC.

This clone is judged medium-sized. The V and J genes are TRBV4-2 and TRBJ2-1; no firm D call. This CDR3 region has 15 residues. Germline assignment: CDR1 LGHNA and CDR2 YNFKEQ. V gave up 0 bases and J gave up 5 bases, with 11 bases separating them. The chain's CDR3 is CASSQDILYNNEQFF. CDR3 sequence (DNA): TGTGCCAGCAGCCAAGATATCCTATACAACAATGAGCAGTTCTTC.

The chain carries TRBV19 and TRBJ2-3; D is undetermined. V shed 9 bases and J shed 8 bases, with 12 bases lying between them. Germline lookup yields CDR1 LNHDA and CDR2 SQIVND (reference sequence). The CDR3 sequence is 11 residues long. The CDR3 coding sequence is TGTGCCAGCAAGGCCTCACTTACGCAGTATTTT. Protein product: CASKASLTQYF.

DNA for the CDR3: TGTGCCAGCAGTATACAGGAGAACACTGAAGCTTTCTTT. Amino acids: CASSIQENTEAFF. J is TRBJ1-1 and V is TRBV28; D might be TRBD1 (5 bases). The germline V gene has CDR1 MDHEN and CDR2 SYDVKM. V shed 5 bases and J shed 1 base, with 8 bases lying between them. The CDR3 spans 13 residues.

This clone showed up just once. The chain recombines TRBV9 with TRBJ1-4, with D unclear. The V and J ends lost 4 bases and 0 bases respectively, with 10 bases between them. The length of the CDR3 is 15 residues. Germline CDR1 and CDR2: SGDLS and YYNGEE. The CDR3: CASSWTDATNEKLFF. The CDR3 DNA follows: TGTGCCAGCAGCTGGACGGATGCAACTAATGAAAAACTGTTTTTT.

The genes are TRBV5-1 and TRBJ2-5, with 8 positions matching TRBD1. CDR3 length: 16 residues. Per the germline V gene, CDR1 is SGHRS and CDR2 is YFSETQ. V was pared by 4 bases and J by 4 bases, with 12 bases of the junction left unmatched. DNA for the CDR3: TGCGCCAGCAGCATTGGGGCAGGGGGCGTGATAGAGACCCAGTACTTC. It specifies CASSIGAGGVIETQYF.

V gene TRBV2 combines with J gene TRBJ1-2; D is ambiguous. This CDR3 has 11 residues. Trimming took 4 bases from V and 2 from J, leaving 2 bases between them. CDR1 is SNHLY, CDR2 FYNNEI, per germline. CDR3 DNA: TGTGCCAGCAGTGTCAACTATGGCTACACCTTC. Translation gives CASSVNYGYTF.

This rearrangement joins TRBV7-9 to TRBJ2-7, with D tentatively TRBD2 (6 bases). Trimming took 7 bases from V and 3 from J, leaving 16 bases between them. Germline loops: CDR1 SEHNR, CDR2 FQNEAQ (reference sequence). The CDR3 is 14 amino acids. The CDR3 region is CASTKEGSFYEQYF. Written as DNA, the CDR3 is TGTGCCAGCACGAAGGAGGGCAGTTTCTACGAGCAGTACTTC. Drawing the rest from reference TRBV7-9 and TRBJ2-7, the complete variable domain is DTGVSQNPRHKITKRGQNVTFRCDPISEHNRLYWYRQTLGQGPEFLTYFQNEAQLEKSRLLSDRFSAERPKGSFSTLEIQRTEQGDSAMYLCASTKEGSFYEQYFGPGTRLTVT.

The chain combines TRBV19 with TRBJ2-7; tentatively, D is TRBD1 or TRBD2 (5 bases each). Germline CDR1 reads LNHDA; CDR2 reads SQIVND (reference sequence). V dropped 5 bases and J dropped 0 bases, with 14 bases sitting between them. CDR3 length equals 15 residues. As DNA, the CDR3 is TGTGCCAGTAGTGGCTCTTGGGGGAGCTCCTACGAGCAGTACTTC. It yields the protein CASSGSWGSSYEQYF.

A word on this clone: A far larger clone is one base from this, pointing to a likely read error. This rearrangement joins TRBV9 to TRBJ1-5; D is uncertain. V was pared by 2 bases and J by 9 bases, with 12 bases between. CDR1 and CDR2 from the germline V gene are SGDLS and YYNGEE. The CDR3 has 13 amino acids. The CDR3 sequence is CASSVGFKGPQHF. In nucleotides, the CDR3 is TGTGCCAGCAGCGTGGGCTTTAAGGGGCCCCAGCATTTT.

V and J are TRBV7-2 and TRBJ1-2; 8 bases are a match to TRBD1. Germline CDR1 is SGHTA and CDR2 is FQGNSA. Trimming took 5 bases from V and 8 from J; bases not matched to a gene: 10. The CDR3 sequence is 14 residues long. This chain's CDR3 is CASSQPTGVGGYTF. The CDR3 DNA sequence: TGTGCCAGCAGCCAACCGACAGGGGTAGGGGGCTACACCTTC.

The chain uses TRBV7-2 and TRBJ2-1; the D gene is possibly TRBD1 (5 bases). The CDR3 contains 16 residues. Trimming removed 0 bases at V and 0 bases at J, with 9 bases between. The germline V gene has CDR1 SGHTA and CDR2 FQGNSA. The DNA of the CDR3 is TGTGCCAGCAGCTTAGCGCCAGGGAACTCCTACAATGAGCAGTTCTTC. Its protein is CASSLAPGNSYNEQFF.

This chain links TRBV27 with TRBJ1-4; 8 positions match TRBD1. CDR3 size: 15 residues. Germline V gene data show CDR1 as MNHEY and CDR2 as SMNVEV (reference sequence). Germline trimming cut 6 bases from V and 7 bases from J; bases unmatched to any gene: 10. The CDR3 region has the DNA TGTGCCAGCAGCTCCGGACAGGGATGGGGTGAAAAACTGTTTTTT. Residues: CASSSGQGWGEKLFF.

V and J are TRBV11-2 and TRBJ2-7; D is unresolved. This CDR3 has 15 residues. V gave up 3 bases and J gave up 3 bases, with 15 bases separating them. The germline CDR1 and CDR2 sequences are SGHAT and FQNNGV. The CDR3 nucleotides are TGTGCCAGCAGCTTCTCCCTGGGCGGACGCTACGAGCAGTACTTC. It codes for CASSFSLGGRYEQYF.

The V gene is TRBV11-2, the J gene TRBJ2-5, with 7 bases fitting TRBD1. Germline V lookup: CDR1 SGHAT, CDR2 FQNNGV. Trimming took 4 bases from V and 7 from J; bases not matched to a gene: 9. This CDR3 is 14 amino acids long. This chain's CDR3 is CASSSNRGRGTQYF. The DNA of the CDR3 is TGTGCCAGCAGCTCAAACAGGGGCAGGGGGACCCAGTACTTC.

The CDR3 region has the DNA TGTGCCAGCAGCGTAGGGGAGGGGAGTGGACTAGCGGGGCAATCCTACAATGAGCAGTTCTTC. Amino acid sequence: CASSVGEGSGLAGQSYNEQFF. This rearrangement joins TRBV9 to TRBJ2-1; 12 nucleotides line up with TRBD2. The CDR3 is 21 residues long. Germline CDR1 SGDLS, CDR2 YYNGEE. The V gene end was trimmed by 0 bases and the J gene end by 1 base; junction bases not matched to a gene: 14.

The rearrangement links TRBV7-3 to TRBJ2-3, with 12 bases fitting TRBD2. With 5 bases clipped from V and 2 bases from J, the junction kept 5 bases outside the gene matches. Germline CDR1 reads SGHTA; CDR2 reads FQGTGA. The CDR3 extends over 16 amino acids. The CDR3 sequence is CASSPRLAGATDTQYF. The CDR3 DNA sequence: TGTGCCAGCAGCCCCAGACTAGCGGGGGCCACAGATACGCAGTATTTT. Combining the CDR3 with reference TRBV7-3 and TRBJ2-3 gives the whole variable domain GAGVSQTPSNKVTEKGKYVELRCDPISGHTALYWYRQSLGQGPEFLIYFQGTGAADDSGLPNDRFFAVRPEGSVSTLKIQRTERGDSAVYLCASSPRLAGATDTQYFGPGTRLTVL.

V and J are TRBV19 and TRBJ2-2, with 12 bases identical to TRBD1. From germline, CDR1 is LNHDA and CDR2 SQIVND (reference sequence). CDR3 length: 16 residues. Trimming cost V 8 bases and J 3 bases; bases outside gene matches: 7. CDR3 DNA: TGTGCCAGTTGGGACAGGGGGCGCCGGGACACCGGGGAGCTGTTTTTT. This translates into CASWDRGRRDTGELFF.

This rearrangement joins TRBV7-2 to TRBJ1-1, with 8 bases identical to TRBD1. The germline CDR1 and CDR2 sequences are SGHTA and FQGNSA. V shed 3 bases, J shed 4 bases, and the junction held 4 bases outside the gene matches. This CDR3 region has 14 residues. For the CDR3, the DNA is TGTGCCAGCAGCTTGGGGCAGGGGGCCACTGAAGCTTTCTTT. Amino acids: CASSLGQGATEAFF.

The chain joins TRBV19 to TRBJ2-6, with D hard to call. CDR1 is LNHDA, CDR2 SQIVND, per germline (reference sequence). CDR3 length: 14 residues. V lost 3 bases and J lost 4, with 7 bases in between. The CDR3 region is CASSIISGANVLTF. In DNA, the CDR3 is TGTGCCAGTAGTATTATTTCCGGGGCCAACGTCCTGACTTTC.

This chain joins TRBV30 and TRBJ1-3, with D perhaps matching TRBD1 (6 bases). This CDR3 contains 15 residues. Trimming took 4 bases from V and 5 from J, leaving 18 bases between them. CDR1 is GTSNPN, CDR2 SVGIG, per germline (reference sequence). The CDR3 sequence is CAWTKPGGRRNTIYF. The CDR3 region has the DNA TGTGCCTGGACCAAACCCGGGGGGCGCAGAAACACCATATATTTT. Full variable domain (missing parts from reference TRBV30 and TRBJ1-3): SQTIHQWPATLVQPVGSPLSLECTVEGTSNPNLYWYRQAAGRGLQLLFYSVGIGQISSEVPQNLSASRPQDRQFILSSKKLLLSDSGFYLCAWTKPGGRRNTIYFGEGSWLTVV.

V is TRBV4-3 and J is TRBJ1-2; D gene ambiguous. Trimming took 0 bases from V and 4 from J, leaving 12 bases between them. There are 15 residues in the CDR3. The germline V gene has CDR1 LGHNA and CDR2 YSLEER. In DNA, the CDR3 is TGCGCCAGCAGCCAAGAAAAAGGCACATTCTATGGCTACACCTTC. Amino acids: CASSQEKGTFYGYTF.

The rearrangement links TRBV19 to TRBJ2-5, with a possible D match to TRBD1 (6 bases). Deletions cut 5 bases from V and 2 bases from J, with 15 bases between. The CDR3 loop spans 15 amino acids. The germline gives CDR1 LNHDA, CDR2 SQIVND (reference sequence). CDR3 in DNA: TGTGCCAGTAGTGTGGGGGACATCTCTCAAGAGACCCAGTACTTC. It specifies CASSVGDISQETQYF.